Shown below are 14 T cell receptor beta chains from a single sample sequenced in a study of cytomegalovirus exposure and HLA in healthy donors. PCR primers comprised 60 Vbeta and 13 Jbeta primers. Assay used: immunoSEQ multiplex PCR; TCRdb lists only in-frame clones, some missing. The sample has around 140,000 clones; roughly four fifths are singletons. Input material: PBMCs. All receptors come from a young man in good health and CMV-seropositive.

J is TRBJ2-7 and V is TRBV29-1; 10 nucleotides line up with TRBD1. Germline trimming cut 7 bases from V and 0 bases from J; bases unmatched to any gene: 6. This CDR3 region has 14 residues. Germline-derived CDR1 and CDR2 are SQVTM and ANQGSEA. In DNA, the CDR3 is TGCAGCGCACGGGGACAGGGGACCTCCTACGAGCAGTACTTC. It specifies CSARGQGTSYEQYF.

The chain combines TRBV5-1 with TRBJ1-2, with 8 bases identical to TRBD1. The germline V gene encodes CDR1 SGHRS and CDR2 YFSETQ. Trimming took 2 bases from V and 8 from J; bases not matched to a gene: 5. The CDR3 contains 13 residues. The CDR3 sequence: CASSFGQGEGYTF. The DNA for the CDR3 is TGCGCCAGCAGCTTTGGACAGGGAGAAGGCTACACCTTC.

CDR3 region: CASGWASGSYEQYF. DNA of the CDR3: TGTGCCAGCGGCTGGGCCAGCGGGAGCTACGAGCAGTACTTC. The genes are TRBV6-6 and TRBJ2-7, with TRBD2 matching 8 bases. The germline V gene has CDR1 MNHNY and CDR2 SVGAGI (reference sequence). This CDR3 contains 14 residues. The V and J ends lost 8 bases and 3 bases, in that order; junction bases with no gene match: 9.

The chain couples TRBV27 to TRBJ1-1; D gene ambiguous. Trimming cost V 1 base and J 0 bases, with 3 bases left between them. The CDR3 length is 13 residues. In germline, CDR1 is MNHEY, CDR2 SMNVEV (reference sequence). The CDR3 DNA reads TGTGCCAGCAGTTTATTCGTGAACACTGAAGCTTTCTTT. This codes for CASSLFVNTEAFF.

The chain links TRBV18 to TRBJ2-7; D may be TRBD1 (6 bases). The V gene's germline CDR1 is KGHSH and CDR2 LQKENI. The CDR3 covers 14 residues. V lost 5 bases and J lost 1, with 12 bases in between. In nucleotides, the CDR3 is TGTGCCAGCTCAGTTTCGGGACAATCCTACGAGCAGTACTTC. Its translation: CASSVSGQSYEQYF.

V gene TRBV6-5 combines with J gene TRBJ2-5; perhaps TRBD2 as D (7 bases). Germline V CDR1 and CDR2: MNHEY, SVGAGI. V lost 4 bases, J lost 5 bases, and 20 bases lay in between. This CDR3 has 16 residues. The CDR3 nucleotides are TGTGCCAGCAGTTCTGGGGAAACAGGGAGGGTTGAGACCCAGTACTTC. Translated: CASSSGETGRVETQYF.

The genes are TRBV27 and TRBJ2-7, with 7 bases aligning to TRBD1. Germline loops: CDR1 MNHEY, CDR2 SMNVEV (reference sequence). The length of the CDR3 is 16 residues. V dropped 5 bases and J dropped 0; count of bases not matched to a gene: 10. CDR3 coding DNA: TGTGCCAGCAGTGGAACGACAGGGAGTATCTCCTACGAGCAGTACTTC. Translation: CASSGTTGSISYEQYF.

The chain carries TRBV6-1 and TRBJ1-6, with 8 nucleotides matching TRBD1. The trim removed 3 bases at V and 8 bases at J, leaving 0 bases unmatched. This CDR3 has 13 amino acids. CDR1 and CDR2 (germline): MNHNS, SASEGT. Here the CDR3 reads CASSDRGHSPLHF. The DNA for the CDR3 is TGTGCCAGCAGTGACAGGGGGCATTCACCCCTCCACTTT.

Points on this clone: Other DNA sequences in this sample translate to the same CDR3. The chain couples TRBV20-1 to TRBJ1-1; D remains ambiguous. The V gene's germline CDR1 is DFQATT and CDR2 SNEGSKA (reference sequence). V was pared by 7 bases and J by 1 base, with 7 bases between. CDR3 size: 11 residues. CDR3 DNA: TGCAGTGGCACTGCGAACACTGAAGCTTTCTTT. Translated, it gives CSGTANTEAFF.

The chain has TRBV19 and TRBJ2-7; the match to TRBD2 covers 9 bases. The CDR3 covers 15 residues. V was clipped by 3 bases and J by 3 bases; unmatched bases: 6. CDR1 and CDR2 from the germline V gene are LNHDA and SQIVND (reference sequence). The CDR3 DNA sequence: TGTGCCAGTAGTATCGGCGGGGGGGGGCACTACGAGCAGTACTTC. This encodes CASSIGGGGHYEQYF.

This clone was detected a few times. This CDR3 reads CASSALSSGNTIYF. The CDR3, as DNA: TGTGCCAGCAGCGCTCTGAGCTCTGGAAACACCATATATTTT. The V call is TRBV6-6, the J call TRBJ1-3; D is uncertain. The CDR3 spans 14 residues. With 6 bases removed from V and 0 bases from J, the gap between germline ends came to 9 bases. From germline, CDR1 is MNHNY and CDR2 SVGAGI (reference sequence).

This clone was picked up a small number of times. The V gene is TRBV19, the J gene TRBJ1-2, with D possibly matching TRBD1 (5 bases). Looked up from germline, CDR1 is LNHDA and CDR2 is SQIVND (reference sequence). The CDR3 is made up of 13 amino acids. The V gene lost 6 bases and the J gene lost 8 bases, with 16 bases spanning the gap. For the CDR3, the DNA is TGTGCCAGTAGCTTGGACAAGGGTATGGGCTACACCTTC. Its protein product is CASSLDKGMGYTF.

The chain joins TRBV28 to TRBJ2-7, with D unresolved. Trimming pared 1 base from V and 3 bases from J, leaving 10 bases between. Germline V gene data show CDR1 as MDHEN and CDR2 as SYDVKM. CDR3 length: 14 residues. The CDR3 reads CASSLSARSYEQYF. The CDR3 nucleotides are TGTGCCAGCAGTTTATCCGCCCGGAGCTACGAGCAGTACTTC. The whole variable domain, filled in from reference TRBV28 and TRBJ2-7, reads DVKVTQSSRYLVKRTGEKVFLECVQDMDHENMFWYRQDPGLGLRLIYFSYDVKMKEKGDIPEGYSVSREKKERFSLILESASTNQTSMYLCASSLSARSYEQYFGPGTRLTVT.

The rearrangement joins TRBV9 to TRBJ1-1; D is possibly TRBD1 (5 bases). Trimming took off 4 bases at V and 5 bases at J, with 12 bases between the two ends. CDR3 length: 13 residues. CDR1 and CDR2 (germline): SGDLS, YYNGEE. CDR3 region: CASSSRGGTEAFF. The CDR3 DNA is TGTGCCAGCAGCTCCCGGGGGGGGACTGAAGCTTTCTTT.